These 23 T cell receptor beta chains originate from one sample sequenced in a study of CD8+CD57+ T cells in acquired aplastic anemia. The study profiled TCR beta VDJ and CDR3 using genomic DNA as template. TCRdb recomputed calls from the reads with MiXCR, one row per CDR3 protein. The sample has about 160,000 distinct CDR3 sequences; around 45% are singletons. The sequenced material came from sorted CD4+, CD8+, or CD8+CD57+ T cells (not recorded which) from PBMCs. The source of these receptors is a human donor in good health.

This sequence joins TRBV11-1 and TRBJ2-3; 8 positions match TRBD2. Looked up from germline, CDR1 is SGHAT and CDR2 is FQDESV (reference sequence). The V gene end was trimmed by 2 bases and the J gene end by 6 bases; junction bases not matched to a gene: 10. The CDR3 spans 16 residues. The CDR3 DNA follows: TGTGCCAGCAGCTTATCAGGACGGGGGGGCATCGATACGCAGTATTTT. This codes for CASSLSGRGGIDTQYF.

Many counts were recorded for this clonotype. The J gene is TRBJ2-2, the V gene TRBV24-1, with 9 positions matching TRBD1. V lost 9 bases and J lost 5; bases outside the gene matches: 6. Germline V lookup: CDR1 KGHDR, CDR2 SFDVKD. The CDR3 loop spans 14 amino acids. CDR3: CATAPGQGTGELFF. CDR3 nucleotide sequence: TGTGCCACCGCACCGGGACAGGGAACCGGGGAGCTGTTTTTT.

This clonotype has only a few counts. The chain is built from TRBV20-1 and TRBJ1-1, with D possibly being TRBD1 (6 bases). The CDR3 totals 14 residues. CDR1 and CDR2 (germline): DFQATT, SNEGSKA (reference sequence). V was cut by 2 bases and J by 4 bases, with 14 bases left in between. The CDR3 is CSARPVNRVTEAFF. Written as DNA, the CDR3 is TGCAGTGCTAGACCTGTGAACAGGGTCACTGAAGCTTTCTTT.

As for this clonotype: One end of the junction fails to match germline, which may point to a read error. The rearrangement links TRBV3-1 to TRBJ2-1, with D possibly being TRBD2 (6 bases). The germline V gene has CDR1 LGHDT and CDR2 YNNKEL (reference sequence). The CDR3 has 16 amino acids. The DNA for the CDR3 is TGTGCCAGCAGCCAAGTGGTAGCGGCCCCCTACAATGGGCAGTTCTTC. This encodes CASSQVVAAPYNGQFF.

The chain carries TRBV2 and TRBJ1-1; D possibly corresponds to TRBD1 (6 bases). The CDR3 runs to 14 residues. Germline V gene data show CDR1 as SNHLY and CDR2 as FYNNEI. V lost 4 bases to trimming and J lost 1 base, with 10 bases between them. This CDR3 is CASSAPTGNTEAFF. CDR3 bases: TGTGCCAGCAGTGCGCCGACAGGGAACACTGAAGCTTTCTTT.

This clonotype was counted many times. The chain couples TRBV5-1 to TRBJ2-7; perhaps D is TRBD1 or TRBD2 (6 bases each). V was pared by 0 bases and J by 3 bases, with 10 bases between. The CDR3 consists of 14 residues. Germline V gene lookup returns CDR1 SGHRS and CDR2 YFSETQ. CDR3 region: CASSLVGGNYEQYF. DNA for the CDR3: TGCGCCAGCAGCTTGGTGGGGGGCAACTACGAGCAGTACTTC.

Worth noting for this clonotype: Germline and junction disagree at one end, which may indicate a read error. The chain links TRBV25-1 to TRBJ2-3; D may match TRBD1 or TRBD2 (5 bases each). The CDR3 covers 16 residues. CDR1 is MGHDK, CDR2 SYGVNS, per germline. The CDR3 sequence is CASSEGPALGTDTQCF. The CDR3 DNA follows: TGTGCCAGCAGTGAGGGACCAGCTTTAGGCACAGATACGCAGTGTTTT.

The J gene is TRBJ1-2, the V gene TRBV24-1; D is uncertain. V lost 11 bases to trimming and J lost 5 bases, with 20 bases between them. The CDR3 extends over 14 amino acids. Germline V CDR1 and CDR2: KGHDR, SFDVKD. As DNA, the CDR3 is TGTGCCAGCAGCCCCTCATTGGCATCATATGGCTACACCTTC. It yields the protein CASSPSLASYGYTF.

This clonotype appeared many times. The rearrangement uses TRBV9 and TRBJ2-5, with 9 bases that match TRBD2. Germline CDR1 reads SGDLS; CDR2 reads YYNGEE. The length of the CDR3 is 14 residues. J gave up 5 bases and V 4 bases, and 6 bases lay outside the gene matches. Here the CDR3 reads CASSPGTSRETQYF. The CDR3 region has the DNA TGTGCCAGCAGCCCAGGGACTAGCCGTGAGACCCAGTACTTC.

This clonotype has ten or more counts. This sequence joins TRBV19 and TRBJ1-5; maybe TRBD1 (5 bases). Deletions cut 6 bases from V and 3 bases from J, with 6 bases between. Germline CDR1 is LNHDA and CDR2 is SQIVND (reference sequence). This CDR3 region has 12 residues. The CDR3 here is CASRGDNQPQHF. The CDR3 nucleotides are TGTGCCAGTAGGGGGGACAATCAGCCCCAGCATTTT. Supplemented by reference TRBV19 and TRBJ1-5, the full variable domain reads DGGITQSPKYLFRKEGQNVTLSCEQNLNHDAMYWYRQDPGQGLRLIYYSQIVNDFQKGDIAEGYSVSREKKESFPLTVTSAQKNPTAFYLCASRGDNQPQHFGDGTRLSIL.

This clonotype occurred many times. The chain carries TRBV3-1 and TRBJ1-2; possibly TRBD1 for D (5 bases). Germline V gives CDR1 LGHDT, CDR2 YNNKEL (reference sequence). Trimming pared 2 bases from V and 3 bases from J, leaving 10 bases between. This CDR3 comprises 14 residues. Written as DNA, the CDR3 is TGTGCCAGCAGCCAATGGCAGGGAGACTATGGCTACACCTTC. Protein product: CASSQWQGDYGYTF.

Worth noting for this clonotype: Sequence at one end of the junction differs from germline and may be a read error. This chain uses TRBV10-3 with TRBJ2-4; the D is unclear. CDR3 length: 14 residues. The germline gives CDR1 ENHRY, CDR2 SYGVKD. DNA of the CDR3: TGTGCCAGCAGTTACGCCCCCGGACGTCTCATTCAGTACTTC. It specifies CASSYAPGRLIQYF.

This clonotype came up many times. This chain uses TRBV14 with TRBJ1-3; TRBD1 might be the D (6 bases). The V gene lost 6 bases and the J gene lost 2 bases, with 11 bases spanning the gap. CDR3 length: 14 residues. Germline loops: CDR1 SGHDN, CDR2 FVKESK. The CDR3 sequence: CASSEQGTGNTIYF. CDR3 coding DNA: TGTGCCAGCAGTGAACAGGGAACTGGAAACACCATATATTTT.

CDR3 residues: CASSTWTGYTF. The DNA for the CDR3 is TGTGCCAGTAGTACCTGGACGGGCTACACCTTC. V gene TRBV19 combines with J gene TRBJ1-2, with D uncertain. Trimming left V 4 bases short and J 8 bases short, with 8 bases between. From germline, CDR1 is LNHDA and CDR2 SQIVND (reference sequence). The CDR3 is 11 amino acids.

This clonotype was seen once. V usage is TRBV29-1 and J usage is TRBJ1-2, with D perhaps matching TRBD1 (5 bases). Trimming removed 4 bases at V and 5 bases at J, with 20 bases between. The CDR3 has 15 amino acids. Germline V lookup: CDR1 SQVTM, CDR2 ANQGSEA. The CDR3 sequence is CSVGTVGGGVYGYTF. In nucleotides, the CDR3 is TGCAGCGTTGGGACCGTCGGGGGGGGTGTGTATGGCTACACCTTC.

This sequence joins TRBV24-1 and TRBJ2-7; 9 bases align to TRBD2. Trimming took 1 base from V and 6 from J; bases not matched to a gene: 3. The CDR3 runs 14 residues. From germline, CDR1 is KGHDR and CDR2 SFDVKD. CDR3 protein: CATSDLAGGSEQYF. The CDR3 bases are TGTGCCACCAGTGATTTAGCGGGAGGAAGCGAGCAGTACTTC.

This clonotype showed up many times. The V gene is TRBV6-5, the J gene TRBJ2-7; TRBD1 matches 9 bases. This CDR3 is 15 amino acids long. CDR1 is MNHEY and CDR2 is SVGAGI in the germline V gene. Trimming at V came to 6 bases and at J to 4 bases, leaving 10 bases not matched to a gene. In DNA, the CDR3 is TGTGCCAGCAGCCAGGACAGGGGAGATACTTACGAGCAGTACTTC. This gives the protein CASSQDRGDTYEQYF.

Concerning this clonotype: With a much larger clone just one base away, this may be a read error. The genes are TRBV6-1 and TRBJ2-7, with 8 bases aligning to TRBD1. With 7 bases clipped from V and 5 bases from J, the junction kept 7 bases outside the gene matches. This CDR3 region has 13 residues. Germline V gene sequence: CDR1 MNHNS, CDR2 SASEGT. In DNA form, the CDR3 reads TGTGCCAGCACGGGACAGGCCCCCCACGAGCAGTACTTC. Its protein product is CASTGQAPHEQYF.

The genes are TRBV25-1 and TRBJ2-3; no definite D call. Germline CDR1 reads MGHDK; CDR2 reads SYGVNS. The CDR3 spans 14 residues. Trimming pared 5 bases from V and 3 bases from J, leaving 12 bases between. For the CDR3, the DNA is TGTGCCAGCAGTCCAGCAACAGAGACAGATACGCAGTATTTT. This sequence encodes CASSPATETDTQYF. The full variable domain, completed using reference TRBV25-1 and TRBJ2-3, is EADIYQTPRYLVIGTGKKITLECSQTMGHDKMYWYQQDPGMELHLIHYSYGVNSTEKGDLSSESTVSRIRTEHFPLTLESARPSHTSQYLCASSPATETDTQYFGPGTRLTVL.

The V and J genes are TRBV5-1 and TRBJ2-1, with D possibly being TRBD1 (6 bases). The germline V gene encodes CDR1 SGHRS and CDR2 YFSETQ. The V end lost 3 bases, the J end lost 8 bases, and 12 bases lay between the germline ends. The CDR3 sequence is 13 residues long. The CDR3 is CASSWVEGDEQFF. The CDR3 DNA reads as TGCGCCAGCAGCTGGGTCGAGGGGGATGAGCAGTTCTTC.

This chain connects TRBV2 to TRBJ2-3; a weak D match, TRBD2 (5 bases). The CDR3 is made up of 12 amino acids. Per germline, CDR1 SNHLY and CDR2 FYNNEI. V lost 6 bases and J lost 5, with 9 bases in between. This CDR3 reads CASSVRGDTQYF. The CDR3 DNA reads as TGTGCCAGCAGCGTACGGGGAGATACGCAGTATTTT.

This chain joins TRBV2 and TRBJ1-1; D remains unclear. The CDR3 totals 13 residues. Per the germline V gene, CDR1 is SNHLY and CDR2 is FYNNEI. Trimming stripped 1 base from V and 3 bases from J, with 6 bases between. CDR3 bases: TGTGCCAGCAGTGAAGGATGGGACACTGAAGCTTTCTTT. Its translation: CASSEGWDTEAFF. Full variable domain (outside the CDR3, taken from reference TRBV2 and TRBJ1-1): EPEVTQTPSHQVTQMGQEVILRCVPISNHLYFYWYRQILGQKVEFLVSFYNNEISEKSEIFDDQFSVERPDGSNFTLKIRSTKLEDSAMYFCASSEGWDTEAFFGQGTRLTVV.

Many counts were recorded for this clonotype. V usage is TRBV19 and J usage is TRBJ1-1, with a weak D call TRBD1 (5 bases). Germline CDR1 is LNHDA and CDR2 is SQIVND (reference sequence). The CDR3 totals 14 residues. Trimming took off 3 bases at V and 1 base at J, with 9 bases between the two ends. CDR3 DNA: TGTGCCAGTAGTATTGACAGCCGGAACACTGAAGCTTTCTTT. It specifies CASSIDSRNTEAFF.